This TCR beta chain stems from a study of T cells after somatic rescue of genetic block. Only in-frame clones appear in the TCRdb table, and some are missing; sequencing was by immunoSEQ multiplex PCR. The data hold approximately 88,000 clones, with 85% to 90% observed a single time. This CDR3 has 14 amino acids. The germline CDR1 and CDR2 sequences are MDHEN and SYDVKM. The V gene lost 7 bases and the J gene lost 0 bases, with 10 bases spanning the gap. This chain joins TRBV28 and TRBJ1-5; D not resolved. The origin of this receptor is a woman under 30. The specimen sequenced was peripheral blood mononuclear cells (PBMCs). The CDR3: CASTLRYSNQPQHF. The DNA of the CDR3 is TGTGCCAGCACCTTGAGGTATAGCAATCAGCCCCAGCATTTT.